This record concerns one T cell receptor (beta chain) sequence. Its binding antigen is unknown. Nothing much larger sits one base from this clone, and base qualities are not available. This sample is drawn from a study of beta chain features in type 1 diabetes (dated by TCRdb to 2016 to 2019). About the full investigation: Patients and healthy donors did not differ in mean age, gender distribution, total cell number or subset yield. A total of some 100,000,000 sorted cells were examined across all samples, and the number of cells per subset was strongly correlated with RNA yield. In the study, TCRB repertoires of sorted circulating CD4+ T cell subsets from recently diagnosed type 1 diabetes patients were compared with those of matched healthy donors. Whereas all 30 or so donors provided naive and central memory subsets, regulatory and stem cell-like memory subsets were isolated from just 8 patients and roughly 8 healthy donors. Beyond this particular receptor, the publication reports: A moderate but significant shortening of TCRB CDR3 length was observed in type 1 diabetes patients in all four CD4+ subsets. Shorter templates might have been favored by PCR, but patient and control samples were amplified and corrected together, so both groups would have been affected equally by any skew. Naive, central memory and regulatory TCRB repertoires appeared to be more alike among patients than among healthy donors. Because small numbers of individuals were included in the HLA sub-analyses, any influence of HLA type on TCRB rearrangement was left unresolved. Because cDNA rather than genomic DNA was sequenced, highly expressing activated cells could have been over-represented, although no difference in activation and CD3 levels was found between groups. Patients with type 1 diabetes made fewer insertions and deleted more nucleotides at VDJ recombination sites, implying thymic rearrangement abnormalities.

All of the isolated RNA was reverse transcribed with the High Capacity cDNA Reverse Transcription Kit, so expressed TCRB transcripts were sequenced. Deep immunoSEQ sequencing was applied to naive, central memory and regulatory T cell samples, giving an average of roughly 3.6 million total reads per sample. After sorted cells were lysed in RLT buffer, RNA was extracted with DNase-treated RNeasy Micro or Mini kits, with the choice depending on cell number. To prevent cross-contamination, each cell subset was processed individually, whereas patient and healthy donor samples were processed jointly. The immunoSEQ multiplex PCR was used to amplify TCRB sequences from cDNA, yielding 87-bp fragments that span the CDR3 region. Amplicons were sequenced on the Illumina HiSeq platform. The authors processed their data as follows. Synthetic template baselines were used to correct PCR bias computationally, reads within Hamming distance 2 were collapsed together, and singletons that could not be merged were discarded. Reads were aligned against IMGT so that V, D and J genes, CDR3 length and insertions or deletions at six rearrangement sites could be assigned. Within each subset, clonotype counts were normalized to sorted cell number, after which true diversity and Gini coefficients were computed with the tcR R package. The overlap coefficient, calculated on TCRB nucleotide sequences, was used to quantify repertoire sharing. Out-of-frame TCRB sequences from naive cells were analyzed as a proxy for the pre-selection repertoire. The source is immuneACCESS, and TCRdb retained only in-frame sequences with V and J called. Part of the clones is not carried over; for the studies checked, unresolved V genes explain less than half of this, and the remainder is unexplained. V and J calls and clone size are those listed in that table; D and trimming were worked out from the DNA. Counted in this sample were about 650,000 clones; 9.5% to 15% of them appeared once. Of the sample, approximately 0.11% falls within the top ten clones.

The junction carries 12 bases between V and J, which are trimmed by 4 bases and 0 bases respectively. Sequences SGHNT (CDR1) and YENEEA (CDR2) are obtained from the germline V gene. Spanning cysteine to phenylalanine, the CDR3 consists of 15 amino acids. The read is trimmed to its CDR3 DNA, 45 bases read in frame from base 1. Each donor gave one peripheral blood draw, about 110 mL on average, collected into heparinised tubes. A BD FACSAria II and a panel including CD45RO, CCR7, CD25, CD127, CD95 and CD27 were used to sort naive, central memory, regulatory and stem cell-like memory CD4+ T cells. All sorted populations exceeded 95% purity. PBMCs were isolated immediately by Lymphoprep density gradient centrifugation and stained directly without culture. Samples were stained and sorted in pairs, with one healthy donor and one patient per experiment, so that batch effects were minimized.

This TCR derives from a man younger than 45 with type 1 diabetes. What was sequenced was naive CD4+ T cells from blood. Explained via the paper, the cell subset or site label denotes: true naive CD4+ T cells. The sequence is built from TRBV11-3 and TRBJ2-5; the D gene is perhaps TRBD1 or TRBD2, each of them matching over 5 bases. The CDR3 reads CASSSAGGHQETQYF. The DNA sequence is TGTGCCAGCAGCTCCGCTGGGGGACACCAAGAGACCCAGTACTTC.